Presented here are 14 T cell receptor beta chains from one specimen sequenced in a study of shared clonotypes between healthy human individuals (dated by TCRdb to between 2020 and 2021). The library was generated by the immunoSEQ multiplex PCR assay. TCRdb obtained this table from immuneACCESS and retained in-frame rearrangements with V and J assigned. These tables miss some clones; where compared with another copy, unresolved V genes account for less than half of the shortfall, and the remainder is unexplained. Across this sample there are 550,000 to 600,000 clones, with around 76% seen only once. The ten top clones hold more than 10% of the sample. The sample was PBMCs. The source of these receptors is a woman between 40 and 55 years old in good health. Some clones in this sample may be carry-over from other donors' samples.

Many counts were recorded for this clone. The chain carries TRBV29-1 and TRBJ2-7, with TRBD1 matching over 11 bases. The length of the CDR3 is 14 residues. The trim removed 6 bases at V and 2 bases at J, leaving 6 bases unmatched. In germline, CDR1 is SQVTM, CDR2 ANQGSEA. The CDR3 nucleotides are TGCAGCGTCCAGAGGGGACAGGGGGCCTACGAGCAGTACTTC. This codes for CSVQRGQGAYEQYF.

The chain uses TRBV7-3 and TRBJ2-3; 7 nucleotides agree with TRBD2. The CDR3 spans 14 residues. CDR1 is SGHTA and CDR2 is FQGTGA in the germline V gene. J gave up 5 bases and V 4 bases, and 6 bases lay outside the gene matches. CDR3 DNA: TGTGCCAGCAGCTGTACGGGAGGACAAGATACGCAGTATTTT. Amino acids: CASSCTGGQDTQYF.

This clone was seen only a few times. The chain is built from TRBV19 and TRBJ1-1; D gene uncertain. The V gene lost 1 base and the J gene lost 5 bases, with 8 bases spanning the gap. Germline lookup yields CDR1 LNHDA and CDR2 SQIVND (reference sequence). The CDR3 is made up of 13 amino acids. As DNA, the CDR3 is TGTGCCAGTAGTATAGGATCGGGTACTGAAGCTTTCTTT. The encoded protein is CASSIGSGTEAFF.

The V call is TRBV15, the J call TRBJ2-5; D gene unclear. CDR3 length: 18 amino acids. The germline CDR1 and CDR2 sequences are LNHNV and YYDKDF (reference sequence). Trimming took off 0 bases at V and 0 bases at J, with 17 bases between the two ends. The CDR3 loop reads CATSRDLGQPLYQETQYF. The CDR3 DNA sequence: TGTGCCACCAGCAGAGATCTGGGCCAGCCGTTGTACCAAGAGACCCAGTACTTC.

This sequence joins TRBV18 and TRBJ2-6; 8 bases align to TRBD1. The CDR3 totals 18 residues. Germline V lookup: CDR1 KGHSH, CDR2 LQKENI. After removal of 0 bases from V and 4 bases from J, the junction contained 8 bases not matched to a gene. The CDR3 nucleotides are TGTGCCAGCTCACCACCGGGACAGGTCTCCCTCGGGGCCAACGTCCTGACTTTC. Encoded protein: CASSPPGQVSLGANVLTF.

The chain combines TRBV7-9 with TRBJ1-5; TRBD1 matches at 7 bases. Germline values: CDR1 SEHNR, CDR2 FQNEAQ (reference sequence). V trimming: 4 bases; J trimming: 2 bases; junction bases outside the gene matches: 5. This CDR3 spans 15 amino acids. CDR3 amino acids: CASSSTGTGNQPQHF. In DNA, the CDR3 is TGTGCCAGCAGCTCCACCGGGACAGGCAATCAGCCCCAGCATTTT. Together with reference TRBV7-9 and TRBJ1-5, the CDR3 gives the full variable domain: DTGVSQNPRHKITKRGQNVTFRCDPISEHNRLYWYRQTLGQGPEFLTYFQNEAQLEKSRLLSDRFSAERPKGSFSTLEIQRTEQGDSAMYLCASSSTGTGNQPQHFGDGTRLSIL.

This clone was recorded a few times. The V and J genes are TRBV6-6 and TRBJ2-2; D is undetermined. V was trimmed by 7 bases and J by 2 bases, leaving 11 bases between them. The germline V gene has CDR1 MNHNY and CDR2 SVGAGI (reference sequence). This CDR3 is 14 amino acids long. The CDR3 coding sequence is TGTGCCAGCAAAGTGGATTTAAACACCGGGGAGCTGTTTTTT. It yields the protein CASKVDLNTGELFF.

The chain employs TRBV19 and TRBJ1-2; D is unresolved. CDR1 is LNHDA and CDR2 is SQIVND in the germline V gene (reference sequence). V gave up 5 bases and J gave up 5 bases, with 6 bases separating them. This CDR3 is 11 amino acids long. DNA of the CDR3: TGTGCCAGTAGTCGCGGGTATGGCTACACCTTC. This sequence encodes CASSRGYGYTF.

The chain uses TRBV5-6 and TRBJ2-5; TRBD2 matches at 10 bases. The CDR3 length is 15 residues. The trim removed 2 bases at V and 4 bases at J, leaving 5 bases unmatched. CDR1 is SGHDT, CDR2 YYEEEE, per germline. This chain's CDR3 is CASSFLAGVRETQYF. The CDR3 nucleotides read TGTGCCAGCAGCTTTCTAGCGGGAGTTCGAGAGACCCAGTACTTC.

The J gene is TRBJ2-3, the V gene TRBV5-4; 12 positions agree with TRBD2. CDR3 length: 15 residues. The germline V gene encodes CDR1 SGHNT and CDR2 YYREEE (reference sequence). The ends lost 4 bases at V and 3 bases at J; junction bases unmatched: 3. The CDR3 DNA is TGTGCCAGCAGCCCGACTAGCGGGAGAACAGATACGCAGTATTTT. Residues: CASSPTSGRTDTQYF.

The CDR3 DNA reads as TGTGCCAGCACCCGGCTGGGCTCCTACGAGCAGTACTTC. Encoded protein: CASTRLGSYEQYF. The chain links TRBV5-6 to TRBJ2-7; D unresolved. The CDR3 is 13 amino acids. V lost 6 bases, J lost 0 bases, and 10 bases lay in between. Germline CDR1 reads SGHDT; CDR2 reads YYEEEE.

The genes are TRBV18 and TRBJ1-2; no reliable D call. Germline V CDR1 and CDR2: KGHSH, LQKENI. V was clipped by 5 bases and J by 0 bases, with 7 bases between them. CDR3 length: 13 amino acids. For the CDR3, the DNA is TGTGCCAGCTCAAGCCGACCTAACTATGGCTACACCTTC. This sequence encodes CASSSRPNYGYTF.

This chain joins TRBV21-1 and TRBJ1-3. TRBV21-1 is given as a pseudogene. CDR3 size: 16 residues. The CDR3 spells CASSFRVYLSGNTIYF. The CDR3 nucleotides read TGTGCCAGCAGCTTCCGGGTCTATCTCTCTGGAAACACCATATATTTT.

This clone was seen ten or more times. Other DNA variants within this sample encode the same CDR3. This chain connects TRBV20-1 to TRBJ2-7, with D possibly being TRBD1 (5 bases). This CDR3 has 11 amino acids. V lost 3 bases and J 2 bases, leaving 5 bases between the germline ends. Per germline, CDR1 DFQATT and CDR2 SNEGSKA (reference sequence). CDR3 sequence reads: CSARTAYEQYF. The CDR3 region has the DNA TGCAGTGCTAGGACAGCCTACGAGCAGTACTTC.